This entry lists 27 T cell receptor beta chains sequenced from one sample in a study of shared clonotypes between healthy human individuals. The table came from immunoSEQ multiplex PCR; TCRdb's copy has only in-frame clones and leaves some out. The sample includes 450,000 to 600,000 clones, approximately 85% of them seen just once. Input material: PBMCs. These receptor sequences come from a woman aged 40 to 50 in good health. Some clones in this sample may be carry-over from other donors' samples.

The chain combines TRBV5-1 with TRBJ2-1; TRBD1 matches at 9 bases. The length of the CDR3 is 13 residues. V shed 5 bases and J 8 bases; nucleotides not matched to a gene: 5. Germline CDR1 is SGHRS and CDR2 is YFSETQ. CDR3 DNA sequence: TGCGCCAGCAGACCCGGGACAGGGTATGAGCAGTTCTTC. Its translation is CASRPGTGYEQFF.

In regard to this clone: This sample includes further DNA sequences coding for the same CDR3. The rearrangement links TRBV7-6 to TRBJ2-3, with D unclear. Germline assignment: CDR1 SGHVS and CDR2 FNYEAQ. V dropped 1 base and J dropped 0 bases, with 8 bases sitting between them. This CDR3 has 15 residues. CDR3 sequence (DNA): TGTGCCAGCAGCTTAGATGATGGTAGCACAGATACGCAGTATTTT. Its protein product is CASSLDDGSTDTQYF.

The chain recombines TRBV27 with TRBJ2-1; D not certain. The germline V gene has CDR1 MNHEY and CDR2 SMNVEV (reference sequence). V was pared by 7 bases and J by 5 bases, with 12 bases between. The CDR3 sequence is 13 residues long. As DNA, the CDR3 is TGTGCCAGCATTGGGGAAGGAGACAATGAGCAGTTCTTC. Translating gives CASIGEGDNEQFF.

This clone was found a few times. The chain combines TRBV5-1 with TRBJ2-2, with D unclear. CDR3 size: 16 residues. Germline-derived CDR1 and CDR2 are SGHRS and YFSETQ. Trimming took 4 bases from V and 0 from J, leaving 13 bases between them. The CDR3 spells CASSQGRFANTGELFF. In DNA, the CDR3 is TGCGCCAGCAGCCAAGGACGGTTCGCGAACACCGGGGAGCTGTTTTTT.

The chain couples TRBV30 to TRBJ1-4; maybe TRBD1 (6 bases). This CDR3 has 14 amino acids. The germline gives CDR1 GTSNPN, CDR2 SVGIG (reference sequence). Trimming took off 4 bases at V and 3 bases at J, with 12 bases between the two ends. The CDR3 region is CAWTKGGANEKLFF. The CDR3 DNA follows: TGTGCCTGGACCAAGGGGGGGGCTAATGAAAAACTGTTTTTT.

The chain has TRBV5-1 and TRBJ2-5; D perhaps matches TRBD2 (6 bases). Between the trimmed V and J ends, which lost 4 bases and 2 bases, there was a span of 12 bases. The CDR3 loop spans 14 amino acids. Per the germline V gene, CDR1 is SGHRS and CDR2 is YFSETQ. This chain's CDR3 is CASSPAGWQETQYF. In DNA, the CDR3 is TGCGCCAGCAGCCCGGCGGGGTGGCAAGAGACCCAGTACTTC.

This clone appeared a single time. V usage is TRBV7-2 and J usage is TRBJ2-7; TRBD2 agrees at 10 bases. The CDR3 has 15 amino acids. J lost 6 bases, V lost 6 bases, and 11 bases had no gene match. The germline gives CDR1 SGHTA, CDR2 FQGNSA. The CDR3 is CASSQGAAGGPEQYF. In nucleotides, the CDR3 is TGTGCCAGCAGTCAGGGGGCAGCGGGAGGGCCCGAGCAGTACTTC.

The gene calls are TRBV27 and TRBJ1-4, with TRBD1 matching 8 bases. The germline V gene encodes CDR1 MNHEY and CDR2 SMNVEV (reference sequence). After removal of 3 bases from V and 6 bases from J, the junction contained 6 bases not matched to a gene. There are 15 residues in the CDR3. CDR3 residues: CASSLDRDRYEKLFF. CDR3 coding DNA: TGTGCCAGCAGTTTGGACAGGGACAGATATGAAAAACTGTTTTTT.

The chain combines TRBV5-1 with TRBJ2-5, with TRBD2 identical over 10 bases. The CDR3 has 16 residues. Germline CDR1 is SGHRS and CDR2 is YFSETQ. Trimming at V came to 6 bases and at J to 5 bases, leaving 13 bases not matched to a gene. CDR3 amino acids: CASKEGASGSGETQYF. CDR3 DNA sequence: TGCGCCAGCAAGGAGGGGGCTAGCGGGAGTGGGGAGACCCAGTACTTC.

The rearrangement links TRBV20-1 to TRBJ2-7; no clear D. In germline, CDR1 is DFQATT, CDR2 SNEGSKA (reference sequence). This CDR3 has 11 residues. V was shortened by 5 bases and J by 4 bases, with 9 bases between the two germline ends. CDR3 coding DNA: TGCAGTGCTGGGCCCCTTTACGAGCAGTACTTC. Translated, it gives CSAGPLYEQYF.

This chain joins TRBV6-6 and TRBJ2-1; TRBD2 agrees at 7 bases. Germline CDR1 reads MNHNY; CDR2 reads SVGAGI (reference sequence). The CDR3 length is 15 residues. V lost 0 bases and J lost 9; bases outside the gene matches: 8. The CDR3 nucleotides read TGTGCCAGCAGTTACTCGGCAGGGCGCGGGGGTGAGCAGTTCTTC. As protein: CASSYSAGRGGEQFF.

A word on this clone: The junction and the germline gene differ at one end; a read error may be behind it. This chain connects TRBV7-2 to TRBJ2-3, with D possibly TRBD2 on 6 matching bases. Germline values: CDR1 SGHTA, CDR2 FQGNSA. CDR3 size: 14 residues. This chain's CDR3 is CASSLGTYTDTQYF. CDR3 nucleotides: TGTGCCAGCAGTTTAGGGACTTACACAGATACGCAGTATTTT.

This clone was observed a few times. The J gene is TRBJ2-5, the V gene TRBV18; D is uncertain. The germline V gene encodes CDR1 KGHSH and CDR2 LQKENI. Trimming removed 0 bases at V and 5 bases at J, with 4 bases between. This CDR3 contains 12 residues. This CDR3 reads CASSPPSETQYF. In DNA form, the CDR3 reads TGTGCCAGCTCACCACCGTCGGAGACCCAGTACTTC.

CDR3 sequence reads: CSISGGGTETQYF. The CDR3 region has the DNA TGCAGCATCAGCGGGGGGGGGACAGAGACCCAGTACTTC. The chain uses TRBV29-1 and TRBJ2-5, with 10 bases fitting TRBD2. Per germline, CDR1 SQVTM and CDR2 ANQGSEA. The CDR3 totals 13 residues. The trim removed 8 bases at V and 4 bases at J, leaving 7 bases unmatched.

This clone was observed once. The V gene is TRBV7-8, the J gene TRBJ1-2; maybe TRBD1 (5 bases). This CDR3 spans 14 amino acids. V lost 1 base and J lost 8, with 14 bases in between. CDR1 is SGHVS and CDR2 is FQNEAQ in the germline V gene. The CDR3 DNA is TGTGCCAGCAGCTTAGGAGGGCAGGGACCGGGCTACACCTTC. The encoded protein is CASSLGGQGPGYTF. Full variable domain (rest looked up from reference TRBV7-8 and TRBJ1-2): GAGVSQSPRYKVAKRGQDVALRCDPISGHVSLFWYQQALGQGPEFLTYFQNEAQLDKSGLPSDRFFAERPEGSVSTLKIQRTQQEDSAVYLCASSLGGQGPGYTFGSGTRLTVV.

The V and J genes are TRBV9 and TRBJ2-1; D gene uncertain. CDR1 and CDR2 from the germline V gene are SGDLS and YYNGEE. V was pared by 0 bases and J by 6 bases, with 10 bases between. This CDR3 is 14 amino acids long. The CDR3 DNA reads TGTGCCAGCAGCGTAGTGGGTCCCTCCAATGAGCAGTTCTTC. Translation gives CASSVVGPSNEQFF.

The genes are TRBV10-3 and TRBJ1-1; D gene uncertain. Germline CDR1 and CDR2: ENHRY and SYGVKD. The ends were cut back, 4 bases at V and 9 bases at J, with 21 bases in the middle. CDR3 length: 15 amino acids. In nucleotides, the CDR3 is TGTGCCATCAGTGGGTCAGGCACCCCGGGTGGAAAAGCTTTCTTT. It specifies CAISGSGTPGGKAFF.

The J gene is TRBJ2-1, the V gene TRBV30; 12 positions match TRBD2. This CDR3 comprises 16 residues. The germline CDR1 and CDR2 sequences are GTSNPN and SVGIG (reference sequence). Trimming removed 3 bases from V and 10 bases from J; junction bases left unmatched: 13. The CDR3 protein is CAWREASGRARREQFF. The DNA of the CDR3 is TGTGCCTGGAGGGAGGCTAGCGGGAGGGCCAGGAGGGAGCAGTTCTTC.

The genes are TRBV7-9 and TRBJ2-1, with 8 bases lining up with TRBD1. The V gene's germline CDR1 is SEHNR and CDR2 FQNEAQ (reference sequence). The CDR3 is 14 residues long. After removal of 3 bases from V and 10 bases from J, the junction contained 8 bases not matched to a gene. The CDR3 DNA reads TGTGCCAGCAGCTTTGGGACAGGACCCAGGGAGCAGTTCTTC. Protein: CASSFGTGPREQFF. The variable domain in full, completed from reference TRBV7-9 and TRBJ2-1, reads DTGVSQNPRHKITKRGQNVTFRCDPISEHNRLYWYRQTLGQGPEFLTYFQNEAQLEKSRLLSDRFSAERPKGSFSTLEIQRTEQGDSAMYLCASSFGTGPREQFFGPGTRLTVL.

V usage is TRBV25-1 and J usage is TRBJ2-1, with TRBD2 identical over 11 bases. The CDR3 sequence is 15 residues long. The J segment lost 6 bases and the V segment lost 3 bases, leaving 4 bases of the junction unmatched. Germline V gene sequence: CDR1 MGHDK, CDR2 SYGVNS. The chain's CDR3 is CASSEMTSGVNEQFF. The CDR3 DNA sequence: TGTGCCAGCAGTGAGATGACTAGCGGGGTCAATGAGCAGTTCTTC.

This rearrangement joins TRBV7-9 to TRBJ2-1; 7 nucleotides agree with TRBD2. Germline V gene lookup returns CDR1 SEHNR and CDR2 FQNEAQ (reference sequence). This CDR3 spans 15 amino acids. Unmatched junction bases numbered 11, after V lost 2 bases and J lost 10 bases. The CDR3 DNA sequence: TGTGCCAGCAGCTTATTAAATCTAGCGGCAGAAGAGCAGTTCTTC. Translation gives CASSLLNLAAEEQFF.

The rearrangement uses TRBV10-3 and TRBJ1-2; 9 nucleotides line up with TRBD1. Germline CDR1 and CDR2: ENHRY and SYGVKD. The CDR3 runs to 14 residues. V gave up 6 bases and J gave up 2 bases; unmatched junction bases: 4. This CDR3 is CAISAGTGNYGYTF. In nucleotides, the CDR3 is TGTGCCATCAGCGCCGGGACAGGGAACTATGGCTACACCTTC.

The V gene is TRBV5-1, the J gene TRBJ2-5, with 9 nucleotides matching TRBD1. In germline, CDR1 is SGHRS, CDR2 YFSETQ. The CDR3 spans 14 residues. J lost 2 bases, V lost 4 bases, and 3 bases had no gene match. DNA for the CDR3: TGCGCCAGCAGCGGGGACAGGGCGCAAGAGACCCAGTACTTC. Encoded protein: CASSGDRAQETQYF.

This clone came up once. The chain is built from TRBV6-1 and TRBJ2-6; TRBD1 is a possible D gene (6 bases). Germline values: CDR1 MNHNS, CDR2 SASEGT. The length of the CDR3 is 16 residues. Trimming removed 4 bases from V and 0 bases from J, with 10 bases in between. The CDR3 sequence: CASSAGHISGANVLTF. The CDR3 DNA is TGTGCCAGCAGTGCGGGACATATCTCTGGGGCCAACGTCCTGACTTTC.

The rearrangement joins TRBV6-4 to TRBJ2-3, with TRBD1 identical over 8 bases. Trimming cost V 2 bases and J 4 bases; bases outside gene matches: 5. CDR3 length equals 15 residues. Germline V lookup: CDR1 MRHNA, CDR2 SNTAGT. Written as DNA, the CDR3 is TGTGCCAGCAGTGACGAGGGGACAGGAGCAGATACGCAGTATTTT. This codes for CASSDEGTGADTQYF.

The rearrangement uses TRBV19 and TRBJ1-2; D is ambiguous. The germline gives CDR1 LNHDA, CDR2 SQIVND (reference sequence). The CDR3 length is 13 residues. The V end was cut by 6 bases, the J end by 8 bases, with 16 bases between. The CDR3 here is CASRGRLRDGYTF. The CDR3 coding sequence is TGTGCCAGTAGAGGACGCCTTCGAGACGGCTACACCTTC.

This chain links TRBV7-9 with TRBJ2-7; tentatively, D is TRBD1 (6 bases). Trimming removed 7 bases from V and 3 bases from J, with 16 bases in between. The length of the CDR3 is 14 residues. The germline CDR1 and CDR2 sequences are SEHNR and FQNEAQ (reference sequence). As DNA, the CDR3 is TGTGCCAGCATCTCGACCACCAGGGGCTACGAGCAGTACTTC. This codes for CASISTTRGYEQYF.